This is a list of T cell receptor beta chains from one sample in a study of post-analysis software for immune sequencing data. Each CDR3 protein is one row after TCRdb ran MiXCR on the PCR reads. Here the sample spans 150,000 to 200,000 distinct CDR3 sequences, approximately 31% being singletons. Sequences were obtained from blood. These receptors all stem from a girl under 18 with multiple sclerosis. Both conserved end residues are part of each CDR3. A D gene is named only where the DNA matches it firmly. Clone size, where shown, is once, few, many, or a class for clones that have expanded.

TRBJ2-1	TRBV7-2	.	.	CASSFVGRSNNEQFF	TGTGCCAGCAGCTTTGTAGGACGGAGTAACAATGAGCAGTTCTTC
TRBJ1-4	TRBV27	few	TRBD1	CASSSSTGGNEKLFF	TGTGCCAGCAGTTCCTCTACAGGGGGCAATGAAAAACTGTTTTTT
TRBJ1-6	TRBV6-6	.	.	CASSRNRASTDNSPLHF	TGTGCCAGCAGCCGAAACAGGGCCTCGACAGATAATTCACCCCTCCACTTT
TRBJ2-7	TRBV18	.	.	CASSPLGREQYF	TGTGCCAGCTCACCGTTAGGTCGCGAGCAGTACTTC
TRBJ2-7	TRBV3-1	.	.	CASAREGSTYEQYF	TGTGCCAGCGCACGCGAGGGATCAACCTACGAGCAGTACTTC
TRBJ2-1	TRBV5-8	many	TRBD2	CASSSSLAGVWYNEQFF	TGTGCCAGCAGCTCCAGTTTAGCGGGAGTTTGGTACAATGAGCAGTTCTTC
TRBJ2-5	TRBV15	.	.	CATSLRLMETQYF	TGTGCCACCAGCTTGCGTTTAATGGAGACCCAGTACTTC
TRBJ2-1	TRBV4-1	many	TRBD2	CASSQFTTSGAPGRSKKQFF	TGCGCCAGCAGCCAGTTCACGACTAGCGGGGCCCCAGGCCGTTCAAAGAAGCAGTTCTTC
TRBJ2-2	TRBV10-3	few	.	CAISENTGELFF	TGTGCCATCAGTGAGAACACCGGGGAGCTGTTTTTT
TRBJ2-1	TRBV19	.	.	CASNSRSYNEQFF	TGTGCCAGTAATTCTAGATCGTACAATGAGCAGTTCTTC
TRBJ2-5	TRBV7-9	.	.	CASSLITQEVQETQYF	TGTGCCAGCAGCTTAATCACACAGGAGGTCCAAGAGACCCAGTACTTC
TRBJ2-7	TRBV7-7	many	TRBD1	CASSSDRVGEQYF	TGTGCTAGCAGCTCTGACAGGGTAGGCGAGCAGTACTTC
TRBJ2-1	TRBV5-6	many	TRBD2	CASSFGAAGGNEQFF	TGTGCCAGCAGCTTTGGGGCCGCGGGAGGTAATGAGCAGTTCTTC
TRBJ1-1	TRBV3-1	few	.	CASSQEAEAFF	TGTGCCAGCAGCCAAGAGGCTGAAGCTTTCTTT
TRBJ2-1	TRBV20-1	many	TRBD2	CSAGAGLAGGYNEQFF	TGCAGTGCCGGCGCGGGACTAGCGGGAGGTTACAATGAGCAGTTCTTC
TRBJ2-3	TRBV9	few	TRBD1	CASSVGVGGGRTDAQYF	TGTGCCAGCAGCGTAGGGGTAGGGGGCGGGCGAACAGATGCGCAGTATTTT
TRBJ2-1	TRBV12-3/TRBV12-4	many	.	CASSLPPKYNEQFF	TGTGCCAGCAGTTTACCCCCCAAATACAATGAGCAGTTCTTC
TRBJ1-5	TRBV4-1	.	TRBD1	CASSQDQGASQPQHF	TGCGCCAGCAGCCAAGATCAGGGGGCAAGTCAGCCCCAGCATTTT
TRBJ2-2	TRBV12-3/TRBV12-4	few	.	CASSLSGQNTGELFF	TGTGCCAGCAGTTTGTCGGGACAGAACACCGGGGAGCTGTTTTTT
TRBJ2-3	TRBV10-3	many	TRBD1	CAISSPGQGLDTQYF	TGTGCCATCAGCTCCCCGGGACAGGGGTTAGATACGCAGTATTTT
TRBJ1-2	TRBV5-1	.	.	CASSFGDNYGYTF	TGCGCCAGCAGCTTTGGGGATAACTATGGCTACACCTTC
TRBJ1-1	TRBV7-9	.	.	CASSLGTGTEAFF	TGTGCCAGCAGCCTCGGGACGGGAACTGAAGCTTTCTTT
TRBJ2-1	TRBV18	many	.	CASSPPSSGQFF	TGTGCCAGCTCACCCCCCAGCTCGGGGCAGTTCTTC
TRBJ2-7	TRBV20-1	.	.	CSARGEQGGWTYEQYF	TGCAGTGCTAGAGGAGAACAGGGTGGGTGGACCTACGAGCAGTACTTC
TRBJ2-5	TRBV29-1	few	.	CSVEGTAPGGQYF	TGCAGCGTTGAAGGAACAGCCCCCGGAGGGCAGTACTTC
TRBJ2-1	TRBV5-1	many	TRBD2	CASSPTGTTSYNEQFF	TGCGCCAGCAGCCCTACCGGGACTACCTCCTACAATGAGCAGTTCTTC
TRBJ2-7	TRBV18	.	.	CASPQVDISIYEQYF	TGTGCCAGCCCACAGGTCGACATTAGCATATACGAGCAGTACTTC
TRBJ1-1	TRBV29-1	many	.	CSVEGVNTEAFF	TGCAGCGTTGAAGGGGTGAACACTGAAGCTTTCTTT
TRBJ1-1	TRBV11-2	few	.	CASSLDWFAGEDTEAFF	TGTGCCAGCAGCTTAGATTGGTTTGCAGGGGAAGACACTGAAGCTTTCTTT
TRBJ2-7	TRBV12-3/TRBV12-4	many	TRBD2	CASSSGTRLTEQYF	TGTGCCAGCAGTTCCGGGACTAGGCTTACCGAGCAGTACTTC
TRBJ2-2	TRBV12-3/TRBV12-4	.	TRBD2	CASSLGLVGGELFF	TGTGCCAGCAGCCTAGGACTAGTGGGCGGGGAGCTGTTTTTT
TRBJ2-1	TRBV20-1	many	TRBD2	CSAHHSGPFSYNEQFF	TGCAGTGCTCACCATAGCGGGCCCTTCTCCTACAATGAGCAGTTCTTC
TRBJ2-5	TRBV15	medium-sized	.	CATSRITGNQETQYF	TGTGCCACCAGCAGAATAACAGGGAACCAAGAGACCCAGTACTTC
TRBJ1-2	TRBV5-1	few	TRBD1	CASNEGAGNYGYTF	TGCGCCAGCAATGAGGGGGCCGGTAACTATGGCTACACCTTC
TRBJ1-1	TRBV20-1	.	.	CSAPRIGEAFF	TGCAGTGCCCCTAGGATTGGTGAAGCTTTCTTT
TRBJ2-7	TRBV12-3/TRBV12-4	.	.	CASSLFLPYEQYF	TGTGCCAGCTCCCTTTTTTTACCATACGAGCAGTACTTC
TRBJ2-6	TRBV11-3	.	.	CASSLGTYSGANVLTF	TGTGCCAGCAGCTTAGGCACGTACTCTGGGGCCAACGTCCTGACTTTC
TRBJ2-5	TRBV9	.	.	CASSVGTGQETRYF	TGTGCCAGCAGCGTAGGAACAGGCCAAGAGACCCGGTACTTC
TRBJ1-2	TRBV7-9	.	TRBD1	CASSPQDRGDGYTF	TGTGCCAGCAGCCCTCAGGACAGGGGGGATGGCTACACCTTC
TRBJ2-1	TRBV5-1	many	TRBD2	CASSPISGSRYEQFF	TGCGCCAGCAGCCCCATTAGCGGGAGTCGCTATGAGCAGTTCTTC
TRBJ1-2	TRBV20-1	.	.	CSAGDLGGYTF	TGCAGTGCCGGGGACCTGGGCGGCTACACCTTC
TRBJ2-1	TRBV20-1	many	.	CSASAGHPYNEQFF	TGCAGTGCTAGTGCGGGCCACCCCTACAATGAGCAGTTCTTC
TRBJ2-3	TRBV24-1	medium-sized	.	CATSGPPRVRSADTQYF	TGTGCCACCAGTGGTCCTCCGAGGGTGCGGTCGGCAGATACGCAGTATTTT
TRBJ2-1	TRBV9	few	TRBD2	CASSVGGLAANERFF	TGTGCCAGCAGCGTAGGCGGACTAGCGGCCAATGAGCGGTTCTTC
TRBJ1-1	TRBV7-3	few	.	CASSSSLGNTEAFF	TGTGCCAGCAGCTCGTCCCTGGGGAACACTGAAGCTTTCTTT
TRBJ2-1	TRBV6-2/TRBV6-3	many	.	CASSYGTVGGRFEQFF	TGTGCCAGCAGTTACGGTACTGTGGGGGGCCGATTCGAGCAGTTCTTC
TRBJ2-7	TRBV25-1	.	TRBD1	CASSEYRGSEQYF	TGTGCCAGCAGTGAATACAGGGGGAGCGAGCAGTACTTC